The 4 T cell receptor beta chains below were found in one sample sequenced in a study of regulatory T cells in long-lasting Graves disease. Indicated time point: persistent/refractory GD, antithyroid drugs over 5 years with positive TRAb. Generation of the TCR library employed RNA extracted from PBMCs. CDR3-region Arm-PCR and iRepertoire HTBI primers produced the TCR beta libraries. TCRdb re-analysed the multiplex PCR reads in MiXCR, keeping a single row per CDR3 protein. This table has around 400,000 distinct CDR3 sequences, around 22% appearing once. Sample: peripheral blood mononuclear cells (PBMCs), taken when the disease was refractory, from a patient treated with antithyroid drugs. These receptor sequences come from a female donor with Graves disease.

Many counts were recorded for this clonotype. The V call is TRBV28, the J call TRBJ1-5, with a tentative D call TRBD1 (5 bases). V shed 5 bases and J shed 9 bases, with 20 bases lying between them. Germline V gene lookup returns CDR1 MDHEN and CDR2 SYDVKM. The CDR3 totals 15 residues. The CDR3 loop is CASSTEGAAGGPQHF. The CDR3 region has the DNA TGTGCCAGCAGTACCGAAGGGGCCGCCGGTGGGCCCCAGCATTTT.

This clonotype has more than one count but fewer than ten. V usage is TRBV27 and J usage is TRBJ2-7, with 9 bases fitting TRBD2. CDR1 MNHEY and CDR2 SMNVEV come from the germline V gene (reference sequence). Trimming at V came to 8 bases and at J to 3 bases, leaving 11 bases not matched to a gene. The CDR3 runs 15 residues. CDR3 protein: CASAKSSGTNYEQYF. The CDR3 DNA reads TGTGCCAGCGCCAAGTCTAGCGGGACAAACTACGAGCAGTACTTC.

As for this clonotype: This likely comes from a read error, as the CDR3 has no conserved phenylalanine or tryptophan at its end. The J gene is TRBJ2-5, the V gene TRBV2, with a weak D call TRBD1 (5 bases). This CDR3 contains 14 residues. The germline V gene encodes CDR1 SNHLY and CDR2 FYNNEI. The CDR3 sequence is CASSSRQRQETQYL. CDR3 DNA: TGTGCCAGCAGTTCTAGACAGAGGCAAGAAACCCAGTACCTC.

This chain joins TRBV24-1 and TRBJ2-2, with D tentatively TRBD1 (6 bases). The germline V gene encodes CDR1 KGHDR and CDR2 SFDVKD. The ends were cut back, 5 bases at V and 1 base at J, with 10 bases in the middle. CDR3 length: 15 residues. In DNA, the CDR3 is TGTGCCACCAGTGGTACAGGGCGGAACACCGGGGAGCTGTTTTTT. This gives the protein CATSGTGRNTGELFF.